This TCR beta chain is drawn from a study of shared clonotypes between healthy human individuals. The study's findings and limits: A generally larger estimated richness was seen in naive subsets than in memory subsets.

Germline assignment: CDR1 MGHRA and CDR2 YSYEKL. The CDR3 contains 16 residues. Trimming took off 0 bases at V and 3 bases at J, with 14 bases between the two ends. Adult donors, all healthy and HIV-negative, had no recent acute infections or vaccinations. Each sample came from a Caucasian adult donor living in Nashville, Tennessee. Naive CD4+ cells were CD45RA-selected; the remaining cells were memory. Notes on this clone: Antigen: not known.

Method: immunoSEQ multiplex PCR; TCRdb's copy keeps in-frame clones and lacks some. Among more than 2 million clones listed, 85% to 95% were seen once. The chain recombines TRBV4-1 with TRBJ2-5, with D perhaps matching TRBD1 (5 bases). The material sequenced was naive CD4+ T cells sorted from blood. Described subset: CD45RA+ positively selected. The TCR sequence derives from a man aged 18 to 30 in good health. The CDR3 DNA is TGCGCCAGCAGCCAAGAAGGTCGGGTAGGGGAAGAGACCCAGTACTTC. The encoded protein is CASSQEGRVGEETQYF.